This T cell receptor beta chain was captured by sequencing in a study of T cells in Graves' hyperthyroidism and ophthalmopathy. Study results and limitations: Peripheral blood also featured most of the thyroid clonotypes expanded above 0.001.

Using RNA transcripts as the source, TCR beta CDR3 regions were amplified. The HTBI primer set was used in a first-round RT-PCR of the TCR CDR3. TCRdb recomputed calls from the multiplex PCR reads with MiXCR, one row per CDR3 protein. Here the sample spans about 250,000 distinct CDR3 sequences, about 20% being singletons. The CDR3 has 16 residues. V shed 12 bases and J shed 7 bases, with 27 bases lying between them. In germline, CDR1 is KGHDR, CDR2 SFDVKD. Points on this clonotype: Antigen unknown.

The sequencing input was blood. This TCR derives from a man aged 25-40 years with Graves' ophthalmopathy. V gene TRBV24-1 combines with J gene TRBJ1-5, with D possibly matching TRBD1 (6 bases). The CDR3 DNA reads TGTGCCTTCGCCTCTGGGGGCCAGGGTAAATCGCAGCCCCAGCATTTT. This codes for CAFASGGQGKSQPQHF.